The 31 T cell receptor beta chains below were found in one sample sequenced in a study of T cell repertoires in cytomegalovirus infection. TCRdb analysed the reads with MiXCR anew, one entry per CDR3 protein. The table includes roughly 570,000 distinct CDR3 sequences, approximately 40% detected once. These receptors' antigens are unknown. Sequences were derived from cultured PBMCs, sampled from culture after CMV antigen stimulation. The receptors here all came from a human donor in good health (CMV status not recorded). Some clones in this sample may be carry-over from other donors' samples.

V is TRBV18 and J is TRBJ2-7, with TRBD1 identical over 7 bases. Germline CDR1 KGHSH, CDR2 LQKENI. The V gene end was trimmed by 3 bases and the J gene end by 5 bases; junction bases not matched to a gene: 7. The CDR3 is made up of 14 amino acids. The CDR3 here is CASSPLDRVHEQYF. The CDR3 region has the DNA TGTGCCAGCTCACCGCTCGACAGGGTCCACGAGCAGTACTTC.

In this sample, this clonotype turned up a few times. CDR3 nucleotides: TGTGCCAGCAGCTCAAATACCGGGACCGAGGAGGGCTACACCTTC. Translating it yields CASSSNTGTEEGYTF. The chain employs TRBV7-9 and TRBJ1-2; tentative D call: TRBD1 (5 bases). CDR3 length equals 15 residues. In germline, CDR1 is SEHNR, CDR2 FQNEAQ (reference sequence). V was cut by 4 bases and J by 8 bases, with 20 bases left in between. The entire variable domain, with the rest obtained from reference TRBV7-9 and TRBJ1-2, is as follows: DTGVSQNPRHKITKRGQNVTFRCDPISEHNRLYWYRQTLGQGPEFLTYFQNEAQLEKSRLLSDRFSAERPKGSFSTLEIQRTEQGDSAMYLCASSSNTGTEEGYTFGSGTRLTVV.

On this clonotype: A much larger clonotype is one base distant, so this may be a read error. The chain links TRBV7-9 to TRBJ1-4; 8 bases fit TRBD1. Germline CDR1 and CDR2: SEHNR and FQNEAQ (reference sequence). This CDR3 has 15 amino acids. The CDR3 spells CAGSLGDRTFEKLFF. The CDR3 nucleotides read TGTGCCGGCAGCTTGGGGGACAGGACCTTTGAAAAACTGTTTTTT. Full variable domain (missing parts from reference TRBV7-9 and TRBJ1-4): DTGVSQNPRHKITKRGQNVTFRCDPISEHNRLYWYRQTLGQGPEFLTYFQNEAQLEKSRLLSDRFSAERPKGSFSTLEIQRTEQGDSAMYLCAGSLGDRTFEKLFFGSGTQLSVL.

This clonotype showed up just a few times. The CDR3 DNA follows: TGTGCCAGCAGCACAAGTTCTGGAAACACCATATATTTT. The encoded protein is CASSTSSGNTIYF. V and J are TRBV7-2 and TRBJ1-3; D gene unclear. The V end was cut by 5 bases, the J end by 1 base, with 6 bases between. The CDR3 has 13 amino acids. Per germline, CDR1 SGHTA and CDR2 FQGNSA.

This chain links TRBV7-8 with TRBJ1-4; unclear D gene. Deletions cut 5 bases from V and 0 bases from J, with 13 bases between. This CDR3 is built from 16 residues. Looked up from germline, CDR1 is SGHVS and CDR2 is FQNEAQ. As DNA, the CDR3 is TGTGCCAGCAGCCCCCAGCGTACTGCAACTAATGAAAAACTGTTTTTT. Protein sequence: CASSPQRTATNEKLFF.

The count of this clonotype is one. This chain uses TRBV7-2 with TRBJ2-7; 8 nucleotides align to TRBD2. Losses at the gene ends were 2 bases for V and 5 bases for J; bases not matched to a gene: 5. The CDR3 is 14 residues long. Germline V lookup: CDR1 SGHTA, CDR2 FQGNSA. The CDR3 DNA is TGTGCCAGCAGCTTACAGCGGGAGAGTAACGAGCAGTACTTC. Translating it yields CASSLQRESNEQYF.

This clonotype was seen many times. This rearrangement joins TRBV7-2 to TRBJ2-5; 7 bases agree with TRBD1. The V gene end was trimmed by 5 bases and the J gene end by 3 bases; junction bases not matched to a gene: 15. Germline V CDR1 and CDR2: SGHTA, FQGNSA. The CDR3 is made up of 17 amino acids. For the CDR3, the DNA is TGTGCCAGCAGCGCACGGACAGGCGTACGGTTTAAAGAGACCCAGTACTTC. It codes for CASSARTGVRFKETQYF.

This rearrangement joins TRBV12-3 or TRBV12-4 to TRBJ1-1, with unresolved D. V was trimmed by 6 bases and J by 6 bases, leaving 11 bases between them. This CDR3 spans 12 amino acids. CDR3 loop: CASSPVGSEAFF. CDR3 coding DNA: TGTGCCAGCAGCCCTGTGGGTTCTGAAGCTTTCTTT.

The J gene is TRBJ2-2, the V gene TRBV12-3 or TRBV12-4, with 9 bases lining up with TRBD2. This CDR3 is built from 16 residues. Trimming at V came to 0 bases and at J to 3 bases, leaving 2 bases not matched to a gene. CDR3 sequence: CASSLALAGYTGELFF. Here the CDR3 DNA reads TGTGCCAGCAGTTTAGCGCTAGCGGGGTACACCGGGGAGCTGTTTTTT.

In its sample, this clonotype was seen a few times. J is TRBJ2-3 and V is TRBV6-5, with D perhaps matching TRBD2 (6 bases). Looked up from germline, CDR1 is MNHEY and CDR2 is SVGAGI. Trimming took 6 bases from V and 2 from J, leaving 15 bases between them. The CDR3 runs to 15 residues. Here the CDR3 DNA reads TGTGCCAGCAGCCGAGGGACTCATCTCACAGATACGCAGTATTTT. Translated: CASSRGTHLTDTQYF.

This chain connects TRBV28 to TRBJ2-3, with TRBD2 identical over 10 bases. Trimming at V came to 4 bases and at J to 4 bases, leaving 2 bases not matched to a gene. CDR3 length: 14 residues. CDR1 and CDR2 (germline): MDHEN, SYDVKM. The CDR3 DNA sequence: TGTGCCAGCAGTTCAGCGGGGGGGCCAGATACGCAGTATTTT. Translating gives CASSSAGGPDTQYF.

This clonotype was found a few times. V is TRBV7-6 and J is TRBJ2-2; D gene ambiguous. The CDR3 is made up of 12 amino acids. The germline CDR1 and CDR2 sequences are SGHVS and FNYEAQ. Trimming removed 5 bases at V and 4 bases at J, with 5 bases between. This chain's CDR3 is CASSTPTGELFF. CDR3 coding DNA: TGTGCCAGCAGCACTCCCACCGGGGAGCTGTTTTTT.

The gene calls are TRBV6-5 and TRBJ2-3, with D possibly TRBD2 on 5 matching bases. Germline V CDR1 and CDR2: MNHEY, SVGAGI. V was clipped by 7 bases and J by 5 bases, with 13 bases between them. This CDR3 is 13 amino acids long. CDR3 amino acids: CASTPDYQDTQYF. The CDR3 bases are TGTGCCAGCACCCCAGACTATCAAGATACGCAGTATTTT.

V and J are TRBV2 and TRBJ1-2, with 7 positions matching TRBD1. V was pared by 8 bases and J by 7 bases, with 13 bases of the junction left unmatched. Germline CDR1 and CDR2: SNHLY and FYNNEI. The CDR3 has 14 residues. The chain's CDR3 is CASVADREDRGYTF. CDR3 bases: TGTGCCAGCGTTGCAGACAGGGAGGACCGTGGCTACACCTTC.

The chain employs TRBV6-8 and TRBJ2-2; D assignment may be TRBD1 or TRBD2 (5 bases each). Germline loops: CDR1 MNHGY, CDR2 SAAAGT. The ends were cut back, 7 bases at V and 3 bases at J, with 9 bases in the middle. The CDR3 totals 13 residues. The CDR3 coding sequence is TGTGCCAGCACGAGGGGACACACCGGGGAGCTGTTTTTT. This translates into CASTRGHTGELFF.

The chain employs TRBV5-6 and TRBJ2-5; D is unresolved. The CDR3 sequence is 13 residues long. CDR1 is SGHDT and CDR2 is YYEEEE in the germline V gene. V dropped 3 bases and J dropped 0 bases, with 6 bases sitting between them. The DNA for the CDR3 is TGTGCCAGCAGCTGGCAGTACCAAGAGACCCAGTACTTC. This gives the protein CASSWQYQETQYF.

In this sample, this clonotype turned up a few times. V gene TRBV28 combines with J gene TRBJ1-6, with a tentative D call TRBD1 (6 bases). CDR3 length: 13 residues. Germline loops: CDR1 MDHEN, CDR2 SYDVKM. With 6 bases removed from V and 7 bases from J, the gap between germline ends came to 10 bases. In DNA, the CDR3 is TGTGCCAGCAGCGCTGACAGGAATTCACCCCTCCACTTT. Amino acid sequence: CASSADRNSPLHF. Supplemented by reference TRBV28 and TRBJ1-6, the full variable domain reads DVKVTQSSRYLVKRTGEKVFLECVQDMDHENMFWYRQDPGLGLRLIYFSYDVKMKEKGDIPEGYSVSREKKERFSLILESASTNQTSMYLCASSADRNSPLHFGNGTRLTVT.

The DNA for the CDR3 is TGTGCCAGCAGAACAGGGGGTCCCTATGGCTACACCTTC. It encodes CASRTGGPYGYTF. The rearrangement uses TRBV2 and TRBJ1-2, with 8 bases identical to TRBD1. After removal of 6 bases from V and 4 bases from J, the junction contained 4 bases not matched to a gene. This CDR3 is 13 amino acids long. CDR1 is SNHLY, CDR2 FYNNEI, per germline.

This clonotype was counted only a few times. The chain carries TRBV12-3 or TRBV12-4 and TRBJ2-4; TRBD1 agrees at 10 bases. CDR3 length equals 18 residues. V was clipped by 4 bases and J by 4 bases; unmatched bases: 13. CDR3 protein: CASSYPRTGGSGKNIQYF. CDR3 sequence (DNA): TGTGCCAGCAGTTATCCTCGGACAGGGGGGTCCGGAAAAAACATTCAGTACTTC.

The V and J genes are TRBV4-1 and TRBJ2-5, with TRBD1 as a possible D gene (6 bases). Per the germline V gene, CDR1 is MGHRA and CDR2 is YSYEKL. The V gene lost 0 bases and the J gene lost 0 bases, with 11 bases spanning the gap. This CDR3 region has 16 residues. CDR3 residues: CASSQEVGQNQETQYF. In DNA form, the CDR3 reads TGCGCCAGCAGCCAAGAAGTCGGACAGAACCAAGAGACCCAGTACTTC.

In this sample, this clonotype turned up a few times. This rearrangement joins TRBV7-9 to TRBJ1-2; D remains ambiguous. V lost 4 bases and J 5 bases, leaving 17 bases between the germline ends. CDR3 size: 15 residues. Germline V gives CDR1 SEHNR, CDR2 FQNEAQ (reference sequence). The CDR3 sequence: CASSSLRGYQYGYTF. CDR3 nucleotide sequence: TGTGCCAGCAGCTCACTGCGAGGGTACCAATATGGCTACACCTTC.

The chain uses TRBV6-5 and TRBJ2-3; TRBD2 is a possible D gene (6 bases). V lost 6 bases and J lost 3, with 13 bases in between. CDR3 length equals 14 residues. Germline lookup yields CDR1 MNHEY and CDR2 SVGAGI. CDR3 region: CASRAGQRTDTQYF. The CDR3 DNA sequence: TGTGCCAGCAGGGCGGGGCAAAGGACAGATACGCAGTATTTT.

There are a few counts of this clonotype. The V and J genes are TRBV20-1 and TRBJ2-7, with D perhaps TRBD2 (6 bases). Trimming took 0 bases from V and 5 from J, leaving 17 bases between them. Germline V lookup: CDR1 DFQATT, CDR2 SNEGSKA (reference sequence). The CDR3 is 15 residues long. The CDR3 is CSARDLAGSSHEQYF. The CDR3 DNA is TGCAGTGCTAGAGATCTCGCCGGGAGTAGCCACGAGCAGTACTTC.

The rearrangement links TRBV29-1 to TRBJ1-3; perhaps TRBD1 as D (5 bases). There are 12 residues in the CDR3. V shed 4 bases and J shed 2 bases, with 6 bases lying between them. The germline gives CDR1 SQVTM, CDR2 ANQGSEA. The CDR3 sequence is CSVAGAGNTIYF. CDR3 sequence (DNA): TGCAGCGTTGCGGGGGCTGGAAACACCATATATTTT. The variable domain in full, completed from reference TRBV29-1 and TRBJ1-3, reads SAVISQKPSRDICQRGTSLTIQCQVDSQVTMMFWYRQQPGQSLTLIATANQGSEATYESGFVIDKFPISRPNLTFSTLTVSNMSPEDSSIYLCSVAGAGNTIYFGEGSWLTVV.

This clonotype was recorded a few times. The chain couples TRBV7-9 to TRBJ2-3; D gene uncertain. Germline V lookup: CDR1 SEHNR, CDR2 FQNEAQ (reference sequence). The V gene lost 2 bases and the J gene lost 2 bases, with 14 bases spanning the gap. This CDR3 has 16 residues. The CDR3 loop reads CASSLTADYFTDTQYF. The CDR3, as DNA: TGTGCCAGCAGCTTAACCGCGGATTACTTCACAGATACGCAGTATTTT.

The chain carries TRBV6-1 and TRBJ2-7, with D unresolved. Germline V gene sequence: CDR1 MNHNS, CDR2 SASEGT. There are 11 residues in the CDR3. V was trimmed by 3 bases and J by 6 bases, leaving 6 bases between them. In DNA form, the CDR3 reads TGTGCCAGCAGTGAGTGGCGCGAGCAGTACTTC. Protein sequence: CASSEWREQYF.

In this sample, this clonotype turned up a few times. The CDR3 region has the DNA TGCGCCAGCAGCTCTCCGAACCTGGCTAGCACAGATACGCAGTATTTT. As protein: CASSSPNLASTDTQYF. The genes are TRBV5-1 and TRBJ2-3; D is undetermined. Germline values: CDR1 SGHRS, CDR2 YFSETQ. CDR3 length: 16 amino acids. Trimming left V 3 bases short and J 0 bases short, with 14 bases between.

This clonotype was seen more than once but under ten times. The genes are TRBV12-3 or TRBV12-4 and TRBJ2-1; D unresolved. This CDR3 is 12 amino acids long. Trimming pared 6 bases from V and 7 bases from J, leaving 10 bases between. CDR3 sequence (DNA): TGTGCCAGCAGGGATAGACGGAATGAGCAGTTCTTC. It codes for CASRDRRNEQFF.

In its sample, this clonotype was seen a few times. The V call is TRBV29-1, the J call TRBJ2-7, with 7 bases matching TRBD2. The V gene's germline CDR1 is SQVTM and CDR2 ANQGSEA. Trimming at V came to 6 bases and at J to 0 bases, leaving 5 bases not matched to a gene. This CDR3 has 13 residues. CDR3 sequence reads: CSVGTTGSYEQYF. CDR3 nucleotide sequence: TGCAGCGTAGGGACTACCGGCTCCTACGAGCAGTACTTC.

This clonotype came up a few times. In DNA, the CDR3 is TGTGCCAGCAGCTTATACGGACAGGGGGCCTACAATGAGCAGTTCTTC. Translated, it gives CASSLYGQGAYNEQFF. The chain is built from TRBV11-2 and TRBJ2-1; 10 bases are a match to TRBD1. This CDR3 is 16 amino acids long. Trimming took 2 bases from V and 2 from J; bases not matched to a gene: 3. Germline V gives CDR1 SGHAT, CDR2 FQNNGV.

This clonotype was seen a few times. V usage is TRBV11-2 and J usage is TRBJ1-5, with unresolved D. The CDR3 loop spans 15 amino acids. The V and J ends lost 0 bases and 3 bases respectively, with 9 bases between them. Germline CDR1 SGHAT, CDR2 FQNNGV. This CDR3 reads CASSLEGWTNQPQHF. CDR3 coding DNA: TGTGCCAGCAGCTTAGAAGGCTGGACCAATCAGCCCCAGCATTTT.